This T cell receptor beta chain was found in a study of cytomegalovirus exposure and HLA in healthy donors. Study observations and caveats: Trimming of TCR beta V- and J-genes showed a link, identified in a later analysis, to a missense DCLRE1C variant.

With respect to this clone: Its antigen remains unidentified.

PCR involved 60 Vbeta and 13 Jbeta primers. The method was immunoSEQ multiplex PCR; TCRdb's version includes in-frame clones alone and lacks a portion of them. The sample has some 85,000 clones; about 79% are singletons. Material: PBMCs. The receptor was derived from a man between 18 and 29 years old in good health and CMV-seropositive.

Here the CDR3 reads CASSEASRTEAFF. The CDR3 DNA is TGTGCCAGCAGTGAGGCGTCGCGGACTGAAGCTTTCTTT. The rearrangement links TRBV2 to TRBJ1-1, with D unclear. The germline CDR1 and CDR2 sequences are SNHLY and FYNNEI. CDR3 size: 13 residues. The V gene lost 3 bases and the J gene lost 5 bases, with 10 bases spanning the gap.